Following are 8 T cell receptor beta chains from one sample sequenced in a study of T cell responses to AZD1222 COVID-19 vaccine. Libraries were prepared by immunoSEQ multiplex PCR; TCRdb keeps only in-frame clonotypes and omits some of them. This sample carries about 110,000 clones, about 90% of them seen once, and the ten largest clones take about 20%. This material consisted of peripheral blood, taken on day 0 of AZD1222 vaccination. These receptor sequences come from an adult in good health.

The gene calls are TRBV7-8 and TRBJ1-5; 9 bases agree with TRBD1. The CDR3 runs 16 residues. V shed 5 bases, J shed 3 bases, and the junction held 8 bases outside the gene matches. Germline CDR1 reads SGHVS; CDR2 reads FQNEAQ. CDR3: CASSLNRDRVNQPQHF. DNA of the CDR3: TGTGCCAGCAGCCTAAACCGGGACAGGGTCAATCAGCCCCAGCATTTT.

Notes on this clone: The limits of the CDR3 on the DNA are not certain, so only TCRdb's listed CDR3 is given. The chain carries TRBV7-5 and TRBJ2-2; TRBD2, the D gene given by the table, was not confirmed from the DNA. TRBV7-5 corresponds to a pseudogene. From its first to its last residue, the CDR3 has 18 amino acids. The CDR3 here is CARSRPFAGGANTGELFF.

V gene TRBV7-9 combines with J gene TRBJ2-1, with 8 bases lining up with TRBD1. V dropped 7 bases and J dropped 5; count of bases not matched to a gene: 7. The CDR3 contains 14 residues. Germline values: CDR1 SEHNR, CDR2 FQNEAQ (reference sequence). The CDR3 reads CASNLGQGNNEQFF. The CDR3, as DNA: TGTGCCAGCAATTTAGGACAGGGAAACAATGAGCAGTTCTTC.

This clone occurred once. As DNA, the CDR3 is TGTGCCAGCAGCCAGGGAGCGGGTGCTGGAAACACCATATATTTT. It codes for CASSQGAGAGNTIYF. The rearrangement joins TRBV6-1 to TRBJ1-3; D may be TRBD1 (5 bases). CDR3 length equals 15 residues. Germline CDR1 reads MNHNS; CDR2 reads SASEGT. The V end was cut by 6 bases, the J end by 2 bases, with 14 bases between.

This chain links TRBV5-5 with TRBJ1-4; D may be TRBD1 (5 bases). The germline V gene has CDR1 SGHKS and CDR2 YYEKEE (reference sequence). CDR3 size: 15 residues. V was clipped by 3 bases and J by 0 bases, with 9 bases between them. DNA for the CDR3: TGTGCCAGCAGCTGGGGGGTTGCAACTAATGAAAAACTGTTTTTT. Translated: CASSWGVATNEKLFF.

The chain uses TRBV7-9 and TRBJ2-3; 12 nucleotides line up with TRBD2. Germline V CDR1 and CDR2: SEHNR, FQNEAQ (reference sequence). J lost 7 bases, V lost 6 bases, and 11 bases had no gene match. The CDR3 has 16 amino acids. CDR3 protein: CASRLNLAGGPNTQYF. In DNA form, the CDR3 reads TGTGCCAGCAGACTTAATCTAGCGGGGGGGCCGAATACGCAGTATTTT. Complete variable domain (other parts from reference TRBV7-9 and TRBJ2-3): DTGVSQNPRHKITKRGQNVTFRCDPISEHNRLYWYRQTLGQGPEFLTYFQNEAQLEKSRLLSDRFSAERPKGSFSTLEIQRTEQGDSAMYLCASRLNLAGGPNTQYFGPGTRLTVL.

This clone came up once. The gene calls are TRBV9 and TRBJ2-1; 8 bases line up with TRBD1. Germline CDR1 and CDR2: SGDLS and YYNGEE. Unmatched junction bases numbered 9, after V lost 0 bases and J lost 7 bases. CDR3 length: 16 amino acids. The CDR3 protein is CASSVEGQGARNEQFF. The CDR3 DNA reads TGTGCCAGCAGCGTAGAAGGGCAGGGGGCGCGGAATGAGCAGTTCTTC.

The V and J genes are TRBV2 and TRBJ1-4; 9 bases agree with TRBD1. Germline V gives CDR1 SNHLY, CDR2 FYNNEI. The length of the CDR3 is 12 residues. V shed 7 bases, J shed 10 bases, and the junction held 4 bases outside the gene matches. The CDR3 reads CASNPGQGKLFF. The DNA for the CDR3 is TGTGCCAGCAACCCGGGACAGGGAAAACTGTTTTTT.